This T cell receptor (beta chain) came from a study of blood T cell repertoires in COVID-19. Per the original data handling: For nucleated cells, counts were estimated from reference gene primer amplification. Profiled with immunoSEQ multiplex PCR; TCRdb holds only in-frame clones, not every one. V and J calls and clone size come straight from that table; D and trimming were deduced from the DNA. The data hold some 130,000 clones, with roughly 90% observed a single time. This clone was recorded only once. The sequence derives from a man between 65 and 85 years old with active COVID-19. Sequenced material: peripheral blood.

CDR3 amino acids: CASSSSDGVLNQPQHF. CDR3 coding DNA: TGTGCCAGCAGTTCCTCCGACGGGGTCCTCAATCAGCCCCAGCATTTT. This rearrangement joins TRBV6-5 to TRBJ1-5; the D is unclear. The CDR3 is 16 residues long. Germline V gene lookup returns CDR1 MNHEY and CDR2 SVGAGI. V was cut by 4 bases and J by 3 bases, with 16 bases left in between.